This T cell receptor (beta chain) was sequenced in a study of CD8+ T cells in alopecia areata. The trim removed 5 bases at V and 1 base at J, leaving 8 bases unmatched. This CDR3 has 15 amino acids. Germline CDR1 reads SEHNR; CDR2 reads FQNEAQ (reference sequence). Extracted RNA was reverse transcribed, and the resulting cDNA served as sequencing template. Using immunoSEQ multiplex PCR, the repertoire was profiled, and TCRdb retains in-frame clones only, with some absent. The repertoire holds around 190,000 clones, with roughly 50% as singletons. This clone was counted between two and nine times. The chain carries TRBV7-9 and TRBJ2-7; 7 positions match TRBD1. Source material: CD8+ T cells sorted from blood. The sequence derives from a human donor in good health. In nucleotides, the CDR3 is TGTGCCAGCAGCCCCCCGGGACAGAGATCCTACGAGCAGTACTTC. This gives the protein CASSPPGQRSYEQYF. Full variable domain (rest looked up from reference TRBV7-9 and TRBJ2-7): DTGVSQNPRHKITKRGQNVTFRCDPISEHNRLYWYRQTLGQGPEFLTYFQNEAQLEKSRLLSDRFSAERPKGSFSTLEIQRTEQGDSAMYLCASSPPGQRSYEQYFGPGTRLTVT.